Shown below are 9 T cell receptor beta chains from a single sample sequenced in a study of control samples from healthy donors and cancer patients. The data were produced by immunoSEQ multiplex PCR, yet TCRdb's version contains in-frame clones alone and is incomplete. The sample has 78,000 or so clones, roughly 87% seen once. What was sequenced was blood. The receptors stem from a woman between 45 and 65 years old in good health.

The J gene is TRBJ1-1, the V gene TRBV3-1 (or the pseudogene TRBV3-2); D may be TRBD1 (6 bases). Trimming cost V 6 bases and J 5 bases, with 13 bases left between them. Germline-derived CDR1 and CDR2 are LGHDT and YNNKEL (reference sequence). This CDR3 is built from 13 residues. The CDR3 reads CASRDGGRTEAFF. The CDR3, as DNA: TGTGCCAGCAGAGACGGGGGGCGGACTGAAGCTTTCTTT.

This rearrangement joins TRBV7-8 to TRBJ1-1, with 8 bases aligning to TRBD1. There are 14 residues in the CDR3. Germline CDR1 SGHVS, CDR2 FQNEAQ. Trimming at V came to 5 bases and at J to 6 bases, leaving 8 bases not matched to a gene. The CDR3 coding sequence is TGTGCCAGCAGCCGCCGACAGGGGATTTCTGAAGCTTTCTTT. Protein product: CASSRRQGISEAFF.

The chain employs TRBV27 and TRBJ2-2; D might be TRBD2 (6 bases). Trimming removed 0 bases from V and 0 bases from J, with 14 bases in between. The CDR3 length is 18 residues. Germline assignment: CDR1 MNHEY and CDR2 SMNVEV (reference sequence). This CDR3 reads CASSLSFSGYANTGELFF. DNA for the CDR3: TGTGCCAGCAGTTTATCATTTAGCGGTTATGCGAACACCGGGGAGCTGTTTTTT.

The chain recombines TRBV6-5 with TRBJ2-1; D unresolved. Germline V gives CDR1 MNHEY, CDR2 SVGAGI. This CDR3 comprises 12 residues. Trimming removed 7 bases from V and 6 bases from J, with 10 bases in between. CDR3 sequence: CASMKFSNEQFF. Here the CDR3 DNA reads TGTGCCAGCATGAAATTTTCCAATGAGCAGTTCTTC.

The chain carries TRBV18 and TRBJ2-3; 11 bases align to TRBD1. J was trimmed by 3 bases and V by 3 bases; bases with no gene match: 11. Germline V lookup: CDR1 KGHSH, CDR2 LQKENI. The CDR3 is 18 amino acids. The CDR3 nucleotides read TGTGCCAGCTCACCCCGGGACAGGGGGTTTTTATTTACAGATACGCAGTATTTT. Amino acids: CASSPRDRGFLFTDTQYF.

The chain has TRBV19 and TRBJ1-1, with TRBD1 matching over 8 bases. V was pared by 1 base and J by 7 bases, with 5 bases of the junction left unmatched. From germline, CDR1 is LNHDA and CDR2 SQIVND (reference sequence). The CDR3 has 14 amino acids. CDR3 region: CASSIAGGRIEAFF. The CDR3 coding sequence is TGTGCCAGTAGTATAGCAGGGGGCAGAATTGAAGCTTTCTTT.

The chain employs TRBV29-1 and TRBJ1-5; D call uncertain. The germline V gene has CDR1 SQVTM and CDR2 ANQGSEA. The CDR3 spans 12 residues. V shed 4 bases and J shed 9 bases, with 13 bases lying between them. The CDR3 DNA reads as TGCAGCGTTGGGGCAGCCGTGGGGCCCCAGCATTTT. Translation gives CSVGAAVGPQHF.

This chain uses TRBV3-1 (or the pseudogene TRBV3-2) with TRBJ1-1, with D unclear. CDR1 LGHDT and CDR2 YNNKEL come from the germline V gene (reference sequence). The CDR3 consists of 11 residues. The germline V and J ends were trimmed by 0 bases and 11 bases, with 7 bases remaining between them. This CDR3 is CASSQEGWAFF. As DNA, the CDR3 is TGTGCCAGCAGCCAAGAAGGTTGGGCTTTCTTT.

The rearrangement links TRBV19 to TRBJ2-7; D possibly corresponds to TRBD1 (6 bases). This CDR3 is 14 amino acids long. Germline V gene data show CDR1 as LNHDA and CDR2 as SQIVND (reference sequence). The ends were cut back, 4 bases at V and 3 bases at J, with 13 bases in the middle. The CDR3 spells CASSTTGTNYEQYF. The CDR3 DNA follows: TGTGCCAGTAGTACCACCGGGACAAACTACGAGCAGTACTTC. The variable domain in full, completed from reference TRBV19 and TRBJ2-7, reads DGGITQSPKYLFRKEGQNVTLSCEQNLNHDAMYWYRQDPGQGLRLIYYSQIVNDFQKGDIAEGYSVSREKKESFPLTVTSAQKNPTAFYLCASSTTGTNYEQYFGPGTRLTVT.